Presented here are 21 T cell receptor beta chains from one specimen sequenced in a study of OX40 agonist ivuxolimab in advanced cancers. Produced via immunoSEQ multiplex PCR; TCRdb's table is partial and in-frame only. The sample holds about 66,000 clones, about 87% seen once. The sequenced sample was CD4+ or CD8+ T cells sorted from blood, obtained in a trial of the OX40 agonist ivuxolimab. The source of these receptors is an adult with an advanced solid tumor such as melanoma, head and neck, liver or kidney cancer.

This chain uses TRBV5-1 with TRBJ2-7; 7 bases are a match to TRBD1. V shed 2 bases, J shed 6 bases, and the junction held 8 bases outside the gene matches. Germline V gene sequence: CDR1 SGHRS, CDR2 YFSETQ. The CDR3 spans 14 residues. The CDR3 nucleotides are TGCGCCAGCAGCTTTGGACAGGAGGTATCCGAGCAGTACTTC. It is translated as CASSFGQEVSEQYF. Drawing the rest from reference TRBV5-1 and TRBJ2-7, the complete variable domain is KAGVTQTPRYLIKTRGQQVTLSCSPISGHRSVSWYQQTPGQGLQFLFEYFSETQRNKGNFPGRFSGRQFSNSRSEMNVSTLELGDSALYLCASSFGQEVSEQYFGPGTRLTVT.

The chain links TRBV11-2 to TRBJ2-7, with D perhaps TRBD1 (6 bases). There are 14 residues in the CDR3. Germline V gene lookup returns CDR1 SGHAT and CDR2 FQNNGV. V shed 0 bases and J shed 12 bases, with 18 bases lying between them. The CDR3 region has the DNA TGTGCCAGCAGCTTAGAGGGCAGGGGCCTCGGTGTGTACTTC. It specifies CASSLEGRGLGVYF.

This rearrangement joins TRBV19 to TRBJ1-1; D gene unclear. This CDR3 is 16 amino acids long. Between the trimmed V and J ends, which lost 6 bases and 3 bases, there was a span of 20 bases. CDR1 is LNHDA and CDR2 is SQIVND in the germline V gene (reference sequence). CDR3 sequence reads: CASSPPPGSLDTEAFF. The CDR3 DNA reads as TGTGCCAGTAGCCCCCCCCCGGGGTCGTTGGACACTGAAGCTTTCTTT.

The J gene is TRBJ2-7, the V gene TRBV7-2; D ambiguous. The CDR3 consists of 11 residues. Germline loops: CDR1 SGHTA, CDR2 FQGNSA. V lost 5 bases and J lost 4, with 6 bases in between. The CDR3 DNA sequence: TGTGCCAGCAGCCCCCAGTACGAGCAGTACTTC. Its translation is CASSPQYEQYF. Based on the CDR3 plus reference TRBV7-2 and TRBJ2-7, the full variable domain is GAGVSQSPSNKVTEKGKDVELRCDPISGHTALYWYRQSLGQGLEFLIYFQGNSAPDKSGLPSDRFSAERTGGSVSTLTIQRTQQEDSAVYLCASSPQYEQYFGPGTRLTVT.

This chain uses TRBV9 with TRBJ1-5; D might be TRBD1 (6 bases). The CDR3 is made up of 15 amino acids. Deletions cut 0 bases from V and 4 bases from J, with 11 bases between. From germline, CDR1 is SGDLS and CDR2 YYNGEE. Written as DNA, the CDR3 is TGTGCCAGCAGCGTAGAGGGGGTAGCAAATCAGCCCCAGCATTTT. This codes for CASSVEGVANQPQHF.

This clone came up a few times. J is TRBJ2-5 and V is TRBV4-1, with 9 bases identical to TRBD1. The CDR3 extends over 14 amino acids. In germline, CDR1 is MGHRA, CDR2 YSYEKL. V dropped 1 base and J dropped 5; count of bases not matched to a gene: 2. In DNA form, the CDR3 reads TGCGCCAGCAGCCAAGTGGGGACAGGGGAGACCCAGTACTTC. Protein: CASSQVGTGETQYF.

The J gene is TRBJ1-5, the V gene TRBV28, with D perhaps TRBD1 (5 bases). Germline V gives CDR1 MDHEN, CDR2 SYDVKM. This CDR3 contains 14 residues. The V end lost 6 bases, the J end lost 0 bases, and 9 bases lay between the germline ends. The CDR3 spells CASSRTNSNQPQHF. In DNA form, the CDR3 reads TGTGCCAGCAGCAGGACAAATAGCAATCAGCCCCAGCATTTT.

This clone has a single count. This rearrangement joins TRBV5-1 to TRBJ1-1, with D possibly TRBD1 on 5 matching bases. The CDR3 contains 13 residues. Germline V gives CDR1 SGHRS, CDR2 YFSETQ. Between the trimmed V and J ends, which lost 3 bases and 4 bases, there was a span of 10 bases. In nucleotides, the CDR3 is TGCGCCAGCAGCTCCCAGGGTCGCACTGAAGCTTTCTTT. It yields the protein CASSSQGRTEAFF.

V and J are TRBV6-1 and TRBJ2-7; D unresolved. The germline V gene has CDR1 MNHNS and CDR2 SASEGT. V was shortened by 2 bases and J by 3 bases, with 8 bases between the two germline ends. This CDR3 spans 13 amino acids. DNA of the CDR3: TGTGCCAGCAGTGAACCATCCTACTACGAGCAGTACTTC. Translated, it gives CASSEPSYYEQYF.

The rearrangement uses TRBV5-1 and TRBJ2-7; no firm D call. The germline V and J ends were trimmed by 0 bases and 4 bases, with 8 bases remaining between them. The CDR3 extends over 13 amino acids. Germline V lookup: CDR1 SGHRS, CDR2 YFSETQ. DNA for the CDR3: TGCGCCAGCAGCTTGGCCACGAGTTACGAGCAGTACTTC. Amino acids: CASSLATSYEQYF.

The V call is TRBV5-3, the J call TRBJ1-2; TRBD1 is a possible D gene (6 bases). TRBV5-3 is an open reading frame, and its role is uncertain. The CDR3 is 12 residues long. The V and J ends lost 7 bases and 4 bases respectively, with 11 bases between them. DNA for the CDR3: TGTGCCAGATTTTCCAGGGGCTATGGCTACACCTTC. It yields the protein CARFSRGYGYTF.

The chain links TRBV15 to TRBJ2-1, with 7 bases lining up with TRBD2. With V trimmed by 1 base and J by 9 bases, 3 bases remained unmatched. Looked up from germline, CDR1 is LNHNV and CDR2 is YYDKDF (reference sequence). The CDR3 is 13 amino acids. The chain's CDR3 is CATSRGGGSEQFF. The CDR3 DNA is TGTGCCACCAGCAGAGGGGGGGGAAGTGAGCAGTTCTTC.

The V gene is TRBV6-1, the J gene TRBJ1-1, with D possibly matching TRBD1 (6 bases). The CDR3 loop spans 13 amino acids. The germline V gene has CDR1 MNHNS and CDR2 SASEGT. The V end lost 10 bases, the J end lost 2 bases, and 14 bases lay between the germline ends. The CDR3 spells CATDRSGNTEAFF. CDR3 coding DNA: TGTGCCACCGACAGGTCAGGAAACACTGAAGCTTTCTTT.

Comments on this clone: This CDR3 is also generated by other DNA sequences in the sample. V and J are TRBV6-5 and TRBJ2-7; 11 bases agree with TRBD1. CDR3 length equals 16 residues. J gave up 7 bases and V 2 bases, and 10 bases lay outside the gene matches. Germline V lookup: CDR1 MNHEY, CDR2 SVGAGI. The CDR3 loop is CASSYPTGTGGWEQYF. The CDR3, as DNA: TGTGCCAGCAGTTACCCTACCGGGACAGGGGGTTGGGAGCAGTACTTC.

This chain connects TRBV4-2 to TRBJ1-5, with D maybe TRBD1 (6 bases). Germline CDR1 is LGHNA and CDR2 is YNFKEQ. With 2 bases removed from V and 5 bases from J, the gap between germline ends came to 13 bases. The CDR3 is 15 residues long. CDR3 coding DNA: TGTGCCAGCAGCCAATTAGGGGGGCCCTATCAGCCCCAGCATTTT. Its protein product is CASSQLGGPYQPQHF.

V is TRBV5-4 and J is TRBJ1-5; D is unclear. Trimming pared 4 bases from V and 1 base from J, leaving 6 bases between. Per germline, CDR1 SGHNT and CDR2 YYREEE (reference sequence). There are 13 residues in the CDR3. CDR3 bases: TGTGCCAGCAGCACGGACAGCAATCAGCCCCAGCATTTT. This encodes CASSTDSNQPQHF.

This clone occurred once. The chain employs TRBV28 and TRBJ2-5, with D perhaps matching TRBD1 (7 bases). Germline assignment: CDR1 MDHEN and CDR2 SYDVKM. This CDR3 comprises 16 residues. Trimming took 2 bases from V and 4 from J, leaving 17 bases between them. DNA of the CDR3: TGTGCCAGCAGTTTAGGAGAACGGAGGGGGCGAGAGACCCAGTACTTC. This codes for CASSLGERRGRETQYF.

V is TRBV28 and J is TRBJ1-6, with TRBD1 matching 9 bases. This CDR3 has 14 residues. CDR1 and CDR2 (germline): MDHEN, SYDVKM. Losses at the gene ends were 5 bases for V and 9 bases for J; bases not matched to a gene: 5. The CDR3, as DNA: TGTGCCAGCAGTCTCGGGACAGGGTTTTCACCCCTCCACTTT. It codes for CASSLGTGFSPLHF.

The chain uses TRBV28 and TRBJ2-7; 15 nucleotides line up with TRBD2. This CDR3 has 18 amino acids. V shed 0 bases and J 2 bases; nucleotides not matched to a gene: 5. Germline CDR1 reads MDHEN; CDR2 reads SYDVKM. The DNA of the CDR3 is TGTGCCAGCAGTTTATGGGGACTAGCGGGAGGAAGGCCCTACGAGCAGTACTTC. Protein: CASSLWGLAGGRPYEQYF. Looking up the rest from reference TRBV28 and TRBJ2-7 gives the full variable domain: DVKVTQSSRYLVKRTGEKVFLECVQDMDHENMFWYRQDPGLGLRLIYFSYDVKMKEKGDIPEGYSVSREKKERFSLILESASTNQTSMYLCASSLWGLAGGRPYEQYFGPGTRLTVT.

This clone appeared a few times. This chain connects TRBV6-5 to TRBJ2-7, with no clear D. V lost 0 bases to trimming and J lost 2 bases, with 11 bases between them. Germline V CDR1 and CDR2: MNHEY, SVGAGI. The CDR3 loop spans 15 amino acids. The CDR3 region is CASSYSAQTTYEQYF. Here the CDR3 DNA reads TGTGCCAGCAGTTACTCTGCGCAGACCACCTACGAGCAGTACTTC.

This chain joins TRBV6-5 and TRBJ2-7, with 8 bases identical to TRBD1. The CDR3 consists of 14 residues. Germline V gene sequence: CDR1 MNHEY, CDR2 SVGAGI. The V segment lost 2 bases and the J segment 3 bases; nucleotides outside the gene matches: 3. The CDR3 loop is CASSYGTGLYEQYF. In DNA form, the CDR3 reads TGTGCCAGCAGTTACGGGACAGGCCTCTACGAGCAGTACTTC.